The source of this TCR beta chain is a study of blood T cell repertoires in COVID-19. Study at large: Donors in the United States, Italy and Spain gave samples during acute or convalescent COVID-19. Sources were T cells, B-cell-depleted T cells, or PBMCs; the material itself was cDNA or gDNA.

Original processing methods: Nucleated cell counts were estimated from reference gene primer amplification. Measured with immunoSEQ multiplex PCR; TCRdb has only the in-frame clones, and not every one. That table gives V, J and clone size, and the DNA gave D and trimming. This table has approximately 290,000 clones, 75% to 90% appearing once. The germline CDR1 and CDR2 sequences are SGHRS and YFSETQ. The V gene lost 4 bases and the J gene lost 7 bases, with 23 bases spanning the gap. CDR3 length: 16 amino acids. Sequenced material: peripheral blood. The chain carries TRBV5-1 and TRBJ1-1, with unresolved D. The sequence was obtained from a man aged 25 to 40 with acute or convalescent COVID-19. The CDR3 coding sequence is TGCGCCAGCAGCCAGAGCCCGGGTGGAGGGCGAGGTGAAGCTTTCTTT. It translates to CASSQSPGGGRGEAFF.